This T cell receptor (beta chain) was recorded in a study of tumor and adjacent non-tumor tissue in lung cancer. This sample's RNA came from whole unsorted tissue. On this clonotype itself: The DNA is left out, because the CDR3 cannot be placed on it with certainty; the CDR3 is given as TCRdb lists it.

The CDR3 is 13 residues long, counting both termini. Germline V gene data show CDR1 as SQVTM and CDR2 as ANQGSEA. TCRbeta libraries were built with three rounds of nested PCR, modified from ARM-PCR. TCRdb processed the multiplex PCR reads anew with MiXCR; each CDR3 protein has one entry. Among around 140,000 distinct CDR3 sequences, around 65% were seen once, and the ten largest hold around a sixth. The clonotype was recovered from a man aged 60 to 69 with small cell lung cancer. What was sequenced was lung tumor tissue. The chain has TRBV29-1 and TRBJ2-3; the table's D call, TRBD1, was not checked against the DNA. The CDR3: CGVWGAGTDTRYF.